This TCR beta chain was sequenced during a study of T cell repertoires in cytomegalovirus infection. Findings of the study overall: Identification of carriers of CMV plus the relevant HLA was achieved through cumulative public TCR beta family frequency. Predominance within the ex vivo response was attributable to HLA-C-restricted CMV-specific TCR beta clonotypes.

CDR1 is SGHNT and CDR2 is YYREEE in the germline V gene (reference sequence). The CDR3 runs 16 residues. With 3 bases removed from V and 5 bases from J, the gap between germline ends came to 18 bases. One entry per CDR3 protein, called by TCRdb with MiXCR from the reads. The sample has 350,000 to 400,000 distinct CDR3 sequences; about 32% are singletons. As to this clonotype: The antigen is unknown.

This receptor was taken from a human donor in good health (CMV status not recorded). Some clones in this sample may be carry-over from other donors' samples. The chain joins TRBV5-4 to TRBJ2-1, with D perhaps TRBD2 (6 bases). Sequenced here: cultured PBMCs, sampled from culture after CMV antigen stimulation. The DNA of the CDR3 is TGTGCCAGCAGCTCGTTACTCGCCGGGGGTGACAATGAGCAGTTCTTC. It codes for CASSSLLAGGDNEQFF.